This T cell receptor beta chain appears in the sequencing data of a study of blood T cell repertoires in COVID-19. Study information: Collection of acute and convalescent COVID-19 samples took place in the United States, Italy and Spain. T cells, B-cell-depleted T cells, or PBMCs provided the cDNA or gDNA that served as material.

The germline V gene has CDR1 SGHRS and CDR2 YFSETQ. CDR3 length: 15 residues. Between the trimmed V and J ends, which lost 4 bases and 4 bases, there was a span of 15 bases. Authors' analysis steps: Amplified reference gene primers provided the basis for estimating nucleated cell counts. This table comes from immunoSEQ multiplex PCR, and its TCRdb copy is limited to in-frame clones, with some not included. V and J calls and clone size are given by that table; D and trimming were obtained from the DNA. The sample yields 90,000 to 120,000 clones, more than 80% seen once. The V and J genes are TRBV5-1 and TRBJ2-1; D possibly corresponds to TRBD1 (6 bases). This clonotype was sampled from a man in his forties with active or convalescent COVID-19. Sequenced: peripheral blood. The CDR3 protein is CASSRETGRYNEQFF. The CDR3 DNA sequence: TGCGCCAGCAGCAGGGAGACAGGCCGTTACAATGAGCAGTTCTTC. The complete variable domain, with remaining parts taken from reference TRBV5-1 and TRBJ2-1, reads KAGVTQTPRYLIKTRGQQVTLSCSPISGHRSVSWYQQTPGQGLQFLFEYFSETQRNKGNFPGRFSGRQFSNSRSEMNVSTLELGDSALYLCASSRETGRYNEQFFGPGTRLTVL.